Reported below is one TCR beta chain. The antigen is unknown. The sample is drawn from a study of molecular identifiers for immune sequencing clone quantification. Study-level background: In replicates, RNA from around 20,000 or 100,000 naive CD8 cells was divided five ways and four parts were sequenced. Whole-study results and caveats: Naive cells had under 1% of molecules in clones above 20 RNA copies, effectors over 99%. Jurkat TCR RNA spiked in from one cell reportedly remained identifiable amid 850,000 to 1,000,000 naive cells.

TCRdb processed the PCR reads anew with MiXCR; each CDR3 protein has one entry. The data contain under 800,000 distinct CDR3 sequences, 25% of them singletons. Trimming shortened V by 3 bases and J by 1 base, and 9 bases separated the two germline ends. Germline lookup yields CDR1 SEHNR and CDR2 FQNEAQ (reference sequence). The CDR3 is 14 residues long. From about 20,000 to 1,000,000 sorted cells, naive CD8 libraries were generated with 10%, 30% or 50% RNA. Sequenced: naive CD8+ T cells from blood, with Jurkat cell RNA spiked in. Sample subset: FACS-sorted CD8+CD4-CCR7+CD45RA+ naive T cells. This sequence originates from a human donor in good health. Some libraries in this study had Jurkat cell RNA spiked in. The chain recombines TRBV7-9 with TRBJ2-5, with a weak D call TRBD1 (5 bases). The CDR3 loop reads CASSFSGFQETQYF. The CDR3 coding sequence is TGTGCCAGCAGCTTTTCAGGGTTCCAAGAGACCCAGTACTTC. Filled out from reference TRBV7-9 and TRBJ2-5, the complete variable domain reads DTGVSQNPRHKITKRGQNVTFRCDPISEHNRLYWYRQTLGQGPEFLTYFQNEAQLEKSRLLSDRFSAERPKGSFSTLEIQRTEQGDSAMYLCASSFSGFQETQYFGPGTRLLVL.